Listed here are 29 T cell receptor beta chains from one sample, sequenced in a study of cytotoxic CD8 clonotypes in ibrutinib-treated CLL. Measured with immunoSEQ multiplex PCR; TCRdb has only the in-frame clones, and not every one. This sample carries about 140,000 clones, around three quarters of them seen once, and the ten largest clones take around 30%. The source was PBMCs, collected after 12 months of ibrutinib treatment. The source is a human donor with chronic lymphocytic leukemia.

In DNA, the CDR3 is TGTGCCAGCAGCTTGGCCCTTGGGGGGGCCAACGTCCTGACTTTC. This sequence encodes CASSLALGGANVLTF. The rearrangement joins TRBV5-6 to TRBJ2-6; D gene unclear. V was cut by 0 bases and J by 4 bases, with 8 bases left in between. This CDR3 is 15 amino acids long. Germline V gene sequence: CDR1 SGHDT, CDR2 YYEEEE.

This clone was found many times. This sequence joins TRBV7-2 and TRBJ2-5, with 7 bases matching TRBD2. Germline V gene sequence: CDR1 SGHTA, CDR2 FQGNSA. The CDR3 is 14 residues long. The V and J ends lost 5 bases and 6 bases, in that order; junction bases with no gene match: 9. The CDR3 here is CASSKAGSPQTQYF. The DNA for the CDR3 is TGTGCCAGCAGCAAAGCGGGAAGTCCACAGACCCAGTACTTC.

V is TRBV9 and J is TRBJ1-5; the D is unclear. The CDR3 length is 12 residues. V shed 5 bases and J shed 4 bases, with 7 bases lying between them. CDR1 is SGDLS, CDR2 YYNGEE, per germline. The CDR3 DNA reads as TGTGCCAGCAGACGGCGTAATCAGCCCCAGCATTTT. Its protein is CASRRRNQPQHF.

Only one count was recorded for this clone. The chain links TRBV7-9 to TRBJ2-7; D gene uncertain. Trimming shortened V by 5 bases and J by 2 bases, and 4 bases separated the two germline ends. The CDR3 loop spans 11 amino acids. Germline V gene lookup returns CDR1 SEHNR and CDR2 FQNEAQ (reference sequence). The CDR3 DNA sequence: TGTGCCAGCAGCCGGACCTACGAGCAGTACTTC. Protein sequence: CASSRTYEQYF.

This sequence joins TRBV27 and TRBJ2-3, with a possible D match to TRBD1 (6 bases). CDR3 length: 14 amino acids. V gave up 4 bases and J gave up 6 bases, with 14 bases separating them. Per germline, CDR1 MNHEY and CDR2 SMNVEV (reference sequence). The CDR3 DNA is TGTGCCAGCAGTTCCCGGCAGGGGCCCGATACGCAGTATTTT. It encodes CASSSRQGPDTQYF.

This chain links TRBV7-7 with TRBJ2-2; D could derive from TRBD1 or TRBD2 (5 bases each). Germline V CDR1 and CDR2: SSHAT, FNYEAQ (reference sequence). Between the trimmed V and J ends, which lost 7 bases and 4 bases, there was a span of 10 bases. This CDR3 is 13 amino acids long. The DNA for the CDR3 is TGTGCCAGCAACCGGGACGGCACCGGGGAGCTGTTTTTT. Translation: CASNRDGTGELFF.

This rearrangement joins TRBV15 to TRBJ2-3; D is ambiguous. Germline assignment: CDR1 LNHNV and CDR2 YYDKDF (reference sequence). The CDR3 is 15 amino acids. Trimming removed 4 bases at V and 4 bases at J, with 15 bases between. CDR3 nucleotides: TGTGCCACCAGCAACAATATACTGGGATCAGATACGCAGTATTTT. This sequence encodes CATSNNILGSDTQYF.

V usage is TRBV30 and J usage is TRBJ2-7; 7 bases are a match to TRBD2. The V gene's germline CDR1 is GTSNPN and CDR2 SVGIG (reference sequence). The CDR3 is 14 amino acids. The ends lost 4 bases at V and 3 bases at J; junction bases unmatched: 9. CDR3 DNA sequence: TGTGCCTGGACCCTCGGTGGGGGGGTCTACGAGCAGTACTTC. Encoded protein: CAWTLGGGVYEQYF.

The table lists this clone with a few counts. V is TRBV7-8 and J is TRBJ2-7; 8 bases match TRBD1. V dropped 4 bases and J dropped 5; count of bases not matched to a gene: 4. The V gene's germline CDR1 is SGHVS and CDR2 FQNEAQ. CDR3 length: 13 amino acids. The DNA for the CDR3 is TGTGCCAGCAGCTGGGACAGGACCAACGAGCAGTACTTC. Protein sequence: CASSWDRTNEQYF.

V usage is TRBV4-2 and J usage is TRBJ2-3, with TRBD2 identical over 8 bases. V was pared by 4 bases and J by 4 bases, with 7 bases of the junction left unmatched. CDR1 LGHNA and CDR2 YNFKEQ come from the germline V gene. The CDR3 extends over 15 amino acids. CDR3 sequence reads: CASSPKSGSADTQYF. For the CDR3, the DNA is TGTGCCAGCAGCCCGAAAAGCGGGAGCGCAGATACGCAGTATTTT.

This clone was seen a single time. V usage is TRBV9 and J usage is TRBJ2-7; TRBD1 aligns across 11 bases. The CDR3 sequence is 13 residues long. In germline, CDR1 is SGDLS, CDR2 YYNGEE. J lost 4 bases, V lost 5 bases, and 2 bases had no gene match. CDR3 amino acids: CASSGQGAYEQYF. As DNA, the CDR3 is TGTGCCAGCAGTGGACAGGGGGCTTACGAGCAGTACTTC.

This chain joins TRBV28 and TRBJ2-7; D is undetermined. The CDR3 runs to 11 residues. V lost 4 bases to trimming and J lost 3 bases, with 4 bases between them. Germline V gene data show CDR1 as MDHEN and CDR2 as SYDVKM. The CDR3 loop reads CASSSHYEQYF. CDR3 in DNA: TGTGCCAGCAGTTCTCACTACGAGCAGTACTTC. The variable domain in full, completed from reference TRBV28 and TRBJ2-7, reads DVKVTQSSRYLVKRTGEKVFLECVQDMDHENMFWYRQDPGLGLRLIYFSYDVKMKEKGDIPEGYSVSREKKERFSLILESASTNQTSMYLCASSSHYEQYFGPGTRLTVT.

In DNA form, the CDR3 reads TGTGCCTGGAGTGTACGTGTTCTTAACACTGAAGCTTTCTTT. It yields the protein CAWSVRVLNTEAFF. The chain combines TRBV30 with TRBJ1-1; D not resolved. Germline values: CDR1 GTSNPN, CDR2 SVGIG (reference sequence). The CDR3 has 14 amino acids. Trimming removed 0 bases from V and 2 bases from J, with 10 bases in between.

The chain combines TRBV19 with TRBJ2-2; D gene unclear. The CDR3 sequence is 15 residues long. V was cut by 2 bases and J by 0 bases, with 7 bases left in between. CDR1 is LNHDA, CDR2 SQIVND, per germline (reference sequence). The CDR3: CASSIRQTNTGELFF. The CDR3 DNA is TGTGCCAGTAGTATACGCCAGACGAACACCGGGGAGCTGTTTTTT.

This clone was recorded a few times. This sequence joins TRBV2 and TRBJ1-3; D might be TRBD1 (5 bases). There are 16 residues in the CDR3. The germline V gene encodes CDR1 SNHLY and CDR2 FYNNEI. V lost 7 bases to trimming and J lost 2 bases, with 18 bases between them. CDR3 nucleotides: TGTGCCAGCATCTTACAACAGGTTCTGACTGGAAACACCATATATTTT. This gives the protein CASILQQVLTGNTIYF.

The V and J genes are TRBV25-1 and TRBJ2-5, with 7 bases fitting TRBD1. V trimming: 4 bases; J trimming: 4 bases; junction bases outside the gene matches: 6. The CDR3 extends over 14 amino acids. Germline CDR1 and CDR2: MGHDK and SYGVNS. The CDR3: CASSVQGPRETQYF. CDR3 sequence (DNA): TGTGCCAGCAGTGTACAGGGGCCGAGAGAGACCCAGTACTTC.

CDR3 bases: TGTGCCAGCAGCCCTCCGGTACTGGGGGGGACTGAAGCTTTCTTT. Its translation: CASSPPVLGGTEAFF. This sequence joins TRBV11-3 and TRBJ1-1; weak D call: TRBD1 (5 bases). CDR3 length: 15 residues. Germline CDR1 is SGHNT and CDR2 is YENEEA. V was shortened by 5 bases and J by 5 bases, with 18 bases between the two germline ends. The full variable domain, with the rest looked up from reference TRBV11-3 and TRBJ1-1, is EAGVVQSPRYKIIEKKQPVAFWCNPISGHNTLYWYLQNLGQGPELLIRYENEEAVDDSQLPKDRFSAERLKGVDSTLKIQPAELGDSAVYLCASSPPVLGGTEAFFGQGTRLTVV.

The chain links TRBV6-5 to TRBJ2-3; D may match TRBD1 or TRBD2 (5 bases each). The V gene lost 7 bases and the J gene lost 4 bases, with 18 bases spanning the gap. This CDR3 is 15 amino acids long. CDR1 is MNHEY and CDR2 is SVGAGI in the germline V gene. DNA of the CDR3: TGTGCCAGCATCGACCTTCTTCGGGGCGCAGATACGCAGTATTTT. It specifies CASIDLLRGADTQYF.

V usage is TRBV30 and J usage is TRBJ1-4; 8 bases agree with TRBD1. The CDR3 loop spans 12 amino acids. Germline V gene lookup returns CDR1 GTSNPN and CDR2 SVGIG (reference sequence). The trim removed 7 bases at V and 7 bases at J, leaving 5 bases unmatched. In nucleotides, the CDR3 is TGTGCCTACGACAGGGGCGGTGAAAAACTGTTTTTT. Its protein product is CAYDRGGEKLFF.

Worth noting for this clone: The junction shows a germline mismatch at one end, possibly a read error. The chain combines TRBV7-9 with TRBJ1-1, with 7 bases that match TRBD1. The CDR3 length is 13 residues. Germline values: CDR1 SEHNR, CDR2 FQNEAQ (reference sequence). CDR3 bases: TGTGCCAGCAGCCTAGACGGGACAGATGAAGCTGTCTTT. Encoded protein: CASSLDGTDEAVF.

CDR3: CASSQVNTQYF. In DNA, the CDR3 is TGTGCCAGCAGCCAAGTCAATACGCAGTATTTT. The rearrangement joins TRBV14 to TRBJ2-3; D gene ambiguous. There are 11 residues in the CDR3. In germline, CDR1 is SGHDN, CDR2 FVKESK. V was cut by 1 base and J by 7 bases, with 3 bases left in between.

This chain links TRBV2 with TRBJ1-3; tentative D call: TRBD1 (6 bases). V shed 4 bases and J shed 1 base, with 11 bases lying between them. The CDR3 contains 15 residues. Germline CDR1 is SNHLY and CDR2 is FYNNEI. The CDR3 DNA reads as TGTGCCAGCAGTGGGGATCAGGGGTCTGGAAACACCATATATTTT. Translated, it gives CASSGDQGSGNTIYF.

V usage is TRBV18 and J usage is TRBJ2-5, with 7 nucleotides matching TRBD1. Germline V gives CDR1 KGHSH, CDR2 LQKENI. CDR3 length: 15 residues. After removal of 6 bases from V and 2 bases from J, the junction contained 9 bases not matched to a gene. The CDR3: CASSPPGQPQETQYF. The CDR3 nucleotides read TGTGCCAGCTCCCCTCCGGGACAGCCTCAAGAGACCCAGTACTTC.

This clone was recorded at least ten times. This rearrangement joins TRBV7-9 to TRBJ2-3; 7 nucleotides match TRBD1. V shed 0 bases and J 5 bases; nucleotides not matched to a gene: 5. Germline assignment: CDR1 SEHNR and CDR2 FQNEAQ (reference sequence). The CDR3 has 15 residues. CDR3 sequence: CASSLATGLQDTQYF. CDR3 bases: TGTGCCAGCAGCTTAGCGACAGGGCTTCAAGATACGCAGTATTTT.

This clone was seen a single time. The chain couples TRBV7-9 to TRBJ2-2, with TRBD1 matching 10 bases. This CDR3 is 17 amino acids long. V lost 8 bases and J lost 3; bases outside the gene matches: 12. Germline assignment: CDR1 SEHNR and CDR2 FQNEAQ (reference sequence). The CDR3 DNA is TGTGCCAGCCCCAAGGAAAAAGACAGGGGGCACACCGGGGAGCTGTTTTTT. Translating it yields CASPKEKDRGHTGELFF.

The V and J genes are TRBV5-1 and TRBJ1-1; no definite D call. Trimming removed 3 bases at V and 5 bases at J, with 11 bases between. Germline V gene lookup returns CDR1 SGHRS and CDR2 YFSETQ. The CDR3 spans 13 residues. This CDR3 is CASSSHDGTEAFF. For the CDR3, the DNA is TGCGCCAGCAGCTCCCACGACGGGACTGAAGCTTTCTTT.

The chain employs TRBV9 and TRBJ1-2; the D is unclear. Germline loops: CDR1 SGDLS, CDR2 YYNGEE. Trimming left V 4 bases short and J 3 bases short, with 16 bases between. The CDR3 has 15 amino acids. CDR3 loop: CASSLKVEAHYGYTF. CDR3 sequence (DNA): TGTGCCAGCAGCCTAAAGGTCGAGGCCCACTATGGCTACACCTTC.

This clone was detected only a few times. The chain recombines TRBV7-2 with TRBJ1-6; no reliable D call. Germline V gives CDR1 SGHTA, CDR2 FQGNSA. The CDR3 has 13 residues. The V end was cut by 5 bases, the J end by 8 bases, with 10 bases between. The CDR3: CASSPNRDSPLHF. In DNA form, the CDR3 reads TGTGCCAGCAGCCCCAACCGCGATTCACCCCTCCACTTT.

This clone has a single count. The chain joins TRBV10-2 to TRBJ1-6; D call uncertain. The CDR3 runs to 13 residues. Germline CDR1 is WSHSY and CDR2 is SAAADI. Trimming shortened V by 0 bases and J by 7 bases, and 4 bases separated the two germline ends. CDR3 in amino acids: CASSESINSPLHF. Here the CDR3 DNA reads TGCGCCAGCAGTGAGTCTATAAATTCACCCCTCCACTTT.